This section outlines one T cell receptor beta chain sequence together with its context. What it binds is not known. The sample is drawn from a study of T-cell memory formation after mild COVID-19. In the study overall: TCR clusters showed largely donor specificity. The study, taken as a whole, reports: Pre-infection memory already had some responding clones, implying cross-reactive memory joined. Clones that contracted from day 15 to 85 were balanced CD4/CD8, while later expanders leaned CD4+.

The CDR3 runs to 13 residues. V shed 3 bases and J shed 7 bases, with 12 bases lying between them. Constant-segment primers served in 5'RACE that generated TCR alpha and TCR beta cDNA libraries bearing sample barcodes and UMIs. TCRdb called the 5' RACE reads again in MiXCR, with one record for every CDR3 protein. The sample includes 550,000 to 650,000 distinct CDR3 sequences, 17% of them seen just once. The receptor was derived from an adult woman who had mild COVID-19 (a few samples of this study predate the infection). Cell type and time point are not known. The sample taken for sequencing was PBMCs or a T cell subset sorted from them (not recorded which). The rearrangement links TRBV12-3 or TRBV12-4 to TRBJ1-2; possibly TRBD1 for D (5 bases). The CDR3 bases are TGTGCCAGCAGTTTCAGGGAACTCTCTGGCTACACCTTC. It specifies CASSFRELSGYTF.